Sequencing of this T cell receptor (beta chain) was carried out in a study of blood T cell repertoires in COVID-19. Study in general: Sites in the United States, Italy and Spain provided acute and convalescent COVID-19 samples. T cells, B-cell-depleted T cells, or PBMCs supplied cDNA or gDNA.

Per germline, CDR1 SEHNR and CDR2 FQNEAQ (reference sequence). CDR3 size: 13 residues. V gave up 8 bases and J gave up 2 bases; unmatched junction bases: 5. TCRdb's table, derived via immunoSEQ multiplex PCR, lists solely in-frame clones and lacks some. The table shows 200,000 to 250,000 clones, with roughly 90% occurring only once. Sequenced sample: peripheral blood. The chain carries TRBV7-9 and TRBJ2-5; 7 bases align to TRBD1. The sequence came from a man between 60 and 75 years old who had recovered from COVID-19. The CDR3 reads CASLSGGQETQYF. The CDR3 DNA sequence: TGTGCCAGCCTCTCAGGGGGTCAAGAGACCCAGTACTTC.